Presented here are 5 T cell receptor beta chains from one specimen sequenced in a study of blood T cell repertoires in COVID-19. Sequencing used immunoSEQ multiplex PCR; TCRdb keeps in-frame clones, though not all of them. The top ten hold roughly 2% of the sample, which has 200,000 to 250,000 clones, roughly four fifths seen once. Material for sequencing was peripheral blood. All receptors come from a man aged 25 to 45 who had recovered from COVID-19.

J is TRBJ2-1 and V is TRBV9, with a tentative D call TRBD2 (6 bases). With 0 bases removed from V and 10 bases from J, the gap between germline ends came to 17 bases. Per the germline V gene, CDR1 is SGDLS and CDR2 is YYNGEE. CDR3 size: 15 residues. The CDR3 is CASSVDLGRAGEQFF. The DNA of the CDR3 is TGTGCCAGCAGCGTAGACCTCGGGCGGGCGGGGGAGCAGTTCTTC. Using reference TRBV9 and TRBJ2-1 for the parts outside the CDR3, the full variable domain is DSGVTQTPKHLITATGQRVTLRCSPRSGDLSVYWYQQSLDQGLQFLIQYYNGEERAKGNILERFSAQQFPDLHSELNLSSLELGDSALYFCASSVDLGRAGEQFFGPGTRLTVL.

The chain combines TRBV6-1 with TRBJ2-1; no firm D call. From germline, CDR1 is MNHNS and CDR2 SASEGT. There are 15 residues in the CDR3. V shed 1 base and J shed 1 base, with 8 bases lying between them. CDR3 amino acids: CASSEVMLSYNEQFF. CDR3 nucleotide sequence: TGTGCCAGCAGTGAAGTAATGCTATCCTACAATGAGCAGTTCTTC.

In this sample, this clone turned up a few times. This chain links TRBV7-9 with TRBJ1-3, with D possibly TRBD1 on 6 matching bases. With 5 bases removed from V and 0 bases from J, the gap between germline ends came to 14 bases. From germline, CDR1 is SEHNR and CDR2 FQNEAQ (reference sequence). The CDR3 sequence is 16 residues long. Here the CDR3 reads CASSPIRGYSGNTIYF. Written as DNA, the CDR3 is TGTGCCAGCAGCCCGATCAGGGGCTACTCTGGAAACACCATATATTTT.

This chain links TRBV28 with TRBJ1-2; 11 bases map to TRBD1. This CDR3 has 15 residues. Per the germline V gene, CDR1 is MDHEN and CDR2 is SYDVKM. V was pared by 4 bases and J by 4 bases, with 5 bases of the junction left unmatched. CDR3 protein: CASSSGTGGGYGYTF. The CDR3 nucleotides are TGTGCCAGCAGTTCCGGGACAGGGGGGGGCTATGGCTACACCTTC.

The chain carries TRBV28 and TRBJ1-6; 9 positions agree with TRBD1. This CDR3 has 15 residues. V lost 4 bases to trimming and J lost 8 bases; unmatched junction nucleotides: 6. Germline CDR1 is MDHEN and CDR2 is SYDVKM. The DNA of the CDR3 is TGTGCCAGCAGTTCTTTCAGACAGGGGGATTCACCCCTCCACTTT. This translates into CASSSFRQGDSPLHF.